This T cell receptor beta chain was found in a study of shared clonotypes between healthy human individuals. The CDR3 extends over 14 amino acids. V was shortened by 5 bases and J by 1 base, with 12 bases between the two germline ends. The V gene's germline CDR1 is SGHAT and CDR2 FQNNGV. Libraries were prepared by immunoSEQ multiplex PCR; TCRdb keeps only in-frame clonotypes and omits some of them. The sample holds a few hundred thousand clones; 97% are singletons and the top ten take 0.057%. This sequence was found in a woman in her thirties in good health. Sequences were obtained from naive CD4+ T cells sorted from blood. Documented subset: CD45RA+ positively selected. The V gene is TRBV11-2, the J gene TRBJ2-7; no reliable D call. For the CDR3, the DNA is TGTGCCAGCAGCCCGACTGACGGTTCCTACGAGCAGTACTTC. Translating gives CASSPTDGSYEQYF.